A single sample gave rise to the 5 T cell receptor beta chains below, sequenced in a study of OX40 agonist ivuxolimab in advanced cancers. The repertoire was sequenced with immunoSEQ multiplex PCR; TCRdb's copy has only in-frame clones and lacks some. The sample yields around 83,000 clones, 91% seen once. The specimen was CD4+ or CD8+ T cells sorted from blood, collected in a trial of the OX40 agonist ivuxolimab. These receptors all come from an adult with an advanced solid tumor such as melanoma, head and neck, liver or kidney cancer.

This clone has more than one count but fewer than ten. CDR3 in DNA: TGTGCCAGCGGAGGGGCTCCGGAGGCCTACAATGAGCAGTTCTTC. Protein: CASGGAPEAYNEQFF. J is TRBJ2-1 and V is TRBV2, with D tentatively TRBD2 (6 bases). CDR3 length: 15 residues. Germline V gene sequence: CDR1 SNHLY, CDR2 FYNNEI. The ends were cut back, 8 bases at V and 2 bases at J, with 16 bases in the middle.

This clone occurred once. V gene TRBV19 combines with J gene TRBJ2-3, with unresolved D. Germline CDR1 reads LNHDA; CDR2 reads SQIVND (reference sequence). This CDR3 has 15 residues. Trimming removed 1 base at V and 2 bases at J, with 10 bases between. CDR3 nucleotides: TGTGCCAGTAGTATAGGTAGAGTATCCACAGATACGCAGTATTTT. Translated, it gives CASSIGRVSTDTQYF.

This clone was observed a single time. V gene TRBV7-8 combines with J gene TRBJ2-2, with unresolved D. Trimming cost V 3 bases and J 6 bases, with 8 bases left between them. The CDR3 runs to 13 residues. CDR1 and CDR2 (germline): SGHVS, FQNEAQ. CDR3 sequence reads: CASSFTGAGELFF. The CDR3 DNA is TGTGCCAGCAGCTTCACTGGGGCCGGGGAGCTGTTTTTT.

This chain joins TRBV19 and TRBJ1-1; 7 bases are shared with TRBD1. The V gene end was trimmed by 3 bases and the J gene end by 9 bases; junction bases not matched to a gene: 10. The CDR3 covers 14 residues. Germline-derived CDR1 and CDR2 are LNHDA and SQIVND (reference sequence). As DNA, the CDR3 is TGTGCCAGTAGTATCCTCCCATCGACAGGGAAAGCTTTCTTT. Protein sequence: CASSILPSTGKAFF.

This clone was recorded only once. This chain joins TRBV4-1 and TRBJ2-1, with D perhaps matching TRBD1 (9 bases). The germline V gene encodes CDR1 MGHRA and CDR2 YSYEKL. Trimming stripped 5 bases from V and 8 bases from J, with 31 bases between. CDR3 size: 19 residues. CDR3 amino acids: CASSVIGQGTSRGLYEQFF. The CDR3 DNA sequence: TGCGCCAGCAGCGTTATAGGACAGGGGACTAGTAGAGGGCTCTATGAGCAGTTCTTC.